This T cell receptor (beta chain) was sequenced during a study of CD8+ T cells in alopecia areata. TCR sequencing used cDNA made by reverse transcription of extracted RNA. Using immunoSEQ multiplex PCR, the repertoire was profiled, and TCRdb retains in-frame clones only, with some absent. This table holds approximately 200,000 clones, 60% found once. Trimming took 5 bases from V and 6 from J, leaving 11 bases between them. CDR1 and CDR2 from the germline V gene are SGHTA and FQGNSA. There are 14 residues in the CDR3. The sample's treatment: oral pan-JAK inhibitor, 5-10 mg twice daily. As part of sample collection, lesional scalp punch biopsies and peripheral blood were taken from alopecia areata patients.

The sample in question was CD4+ T cells sorted from blood, obtained at week 4, from a patient treated with tofacitinib. This sequence was found in a human donor with alopecia areata. The chain uses TRBV7-2 and TRBJ1-6; D remains unclear. In DNA, the CDR3 is TGTGCCAGCAGCCCGGACGGAATTAATTCACCCCTCCACTTT. The encoded protein is CASSPDGINSPLHF.